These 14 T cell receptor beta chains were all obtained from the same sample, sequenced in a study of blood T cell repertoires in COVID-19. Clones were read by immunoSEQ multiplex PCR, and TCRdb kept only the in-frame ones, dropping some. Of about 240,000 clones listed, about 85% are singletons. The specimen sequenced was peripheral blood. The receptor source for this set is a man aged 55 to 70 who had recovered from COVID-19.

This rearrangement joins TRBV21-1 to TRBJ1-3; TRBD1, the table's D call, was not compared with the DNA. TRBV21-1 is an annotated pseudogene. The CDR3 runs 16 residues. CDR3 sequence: CASSKARTGQGNTIYF. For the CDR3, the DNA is TGTGCCAGCAGCAAAGCCCGGACAGGGCAAGGAAACACCATATATTTT.

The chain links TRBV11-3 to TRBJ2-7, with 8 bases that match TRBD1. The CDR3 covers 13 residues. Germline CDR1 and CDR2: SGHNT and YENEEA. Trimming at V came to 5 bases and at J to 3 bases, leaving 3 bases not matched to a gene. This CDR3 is CASSRGTGYEQYF. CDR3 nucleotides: TGTGCCAGCAGCCGGGGGACAGGCTACGAGCAGTACTTC. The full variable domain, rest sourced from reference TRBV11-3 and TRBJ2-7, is EAGVVQSPRYKIIEKKQPVAFWCNPISGHNTLYWYLQNLGQGPELLIRYENEEAVDDSQLPKDRFSAERLKGVDSTLKIQPAELGDSAVYLCASSRGTGYEQYFGPGTRLTVT.

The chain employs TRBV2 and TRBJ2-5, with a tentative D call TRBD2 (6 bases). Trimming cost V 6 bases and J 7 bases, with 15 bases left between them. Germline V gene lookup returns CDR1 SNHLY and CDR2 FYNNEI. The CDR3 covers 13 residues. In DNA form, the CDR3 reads TGTGCCAGCAGCTGGGACTCGCACGGGACCCAGTACTTC. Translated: CASSWDSHGTQYF.

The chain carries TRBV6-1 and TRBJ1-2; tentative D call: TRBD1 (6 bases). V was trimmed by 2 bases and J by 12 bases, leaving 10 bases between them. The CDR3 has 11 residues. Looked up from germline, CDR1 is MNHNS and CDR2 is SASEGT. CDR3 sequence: CASSENRAHTF. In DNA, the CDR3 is TGTGCCAGCAGTGAAAACAGGGCCCACACCTTC.

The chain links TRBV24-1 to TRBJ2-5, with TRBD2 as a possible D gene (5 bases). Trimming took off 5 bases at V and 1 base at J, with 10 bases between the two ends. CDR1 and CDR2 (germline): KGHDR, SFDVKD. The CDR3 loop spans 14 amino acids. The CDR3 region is CATSGGGLQETQYF. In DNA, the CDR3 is TGTGCCACCAGTGGCGGAGGACTCCAAGAGACCCAGTACTTC.

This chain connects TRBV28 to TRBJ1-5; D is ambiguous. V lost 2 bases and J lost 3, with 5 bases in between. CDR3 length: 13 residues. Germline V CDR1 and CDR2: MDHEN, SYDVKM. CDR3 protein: CASSLPVNQPQHF. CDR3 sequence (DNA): TGTGCCAGCAGTTTACCTGTCAATCAGCCCCAGCATTTT.

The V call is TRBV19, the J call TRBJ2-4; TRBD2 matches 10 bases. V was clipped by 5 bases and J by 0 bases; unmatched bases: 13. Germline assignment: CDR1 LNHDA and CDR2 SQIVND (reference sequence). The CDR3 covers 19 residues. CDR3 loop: CASSEVSGGDKLAKNIQYF. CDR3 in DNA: TGTGCCAGTAGTGAGGTCAGCGGGGGGGACAAACTAGCCAAAAACATTCAGTACTTC.

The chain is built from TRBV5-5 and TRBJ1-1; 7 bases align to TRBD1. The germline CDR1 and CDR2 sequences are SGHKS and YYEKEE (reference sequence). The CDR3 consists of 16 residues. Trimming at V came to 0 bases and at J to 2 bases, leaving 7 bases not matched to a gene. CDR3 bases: TGTGCCAGCAGCTTGGCGAGACAGGGTCGAAACACTGAAGCTTTCTTT. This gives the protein CASSLARQGRNTEAFF.

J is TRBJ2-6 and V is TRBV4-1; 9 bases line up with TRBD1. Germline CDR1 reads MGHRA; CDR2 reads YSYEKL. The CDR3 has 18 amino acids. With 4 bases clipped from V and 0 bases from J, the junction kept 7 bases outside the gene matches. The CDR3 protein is CASSPPDRGPSGANVLTF. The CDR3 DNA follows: TGCGCCAGCAGCCCTCCGGACAGGGGCCCCTCTGGGGCCAACGTCCTGACTTTC.

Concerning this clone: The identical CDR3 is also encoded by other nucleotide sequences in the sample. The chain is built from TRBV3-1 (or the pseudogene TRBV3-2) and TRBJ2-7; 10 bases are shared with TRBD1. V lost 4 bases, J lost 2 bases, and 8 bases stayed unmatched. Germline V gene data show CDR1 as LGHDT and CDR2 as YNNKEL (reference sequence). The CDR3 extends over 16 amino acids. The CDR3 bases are TGTGCCAGCAGCCCCCCGCCGGGACAGGGGACCTACGAGCAGTACTTC. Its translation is CASSPPPGQGTYEQYF.

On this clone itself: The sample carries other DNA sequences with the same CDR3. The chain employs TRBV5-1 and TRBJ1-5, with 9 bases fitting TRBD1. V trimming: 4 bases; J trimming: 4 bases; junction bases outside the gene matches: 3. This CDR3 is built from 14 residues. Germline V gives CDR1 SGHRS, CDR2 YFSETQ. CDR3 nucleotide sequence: TGCGCCAGCAGCCCTGACAGGGGGAATCAGCCCCAGCATTTT. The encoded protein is CASSPDRGNQPQHF.

The CDR3 DNA reads TGCAGTGCTAGTCGTGAAGTCGGCACTGAAGCTTTCTTT. This codes for CSASREVGTEAFF. The rearrangement uses TRBV20-1 and TRBJ1-1; D unresolved. V was clipped by 3 bases and J by 4 bases, with 12 bases between them. CDR1 and CDR2 (germline): DFQATT, SNEGSKA (reference sequence). The length of the CDR3 is 13 residues.

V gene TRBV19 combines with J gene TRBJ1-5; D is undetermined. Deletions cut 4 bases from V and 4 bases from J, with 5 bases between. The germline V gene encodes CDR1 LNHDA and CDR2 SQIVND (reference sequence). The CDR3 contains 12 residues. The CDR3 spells CASSTLNQPQHF. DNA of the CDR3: TGTGCCAGTAGTACACTAAATCAGCCCCAGCATTTT.

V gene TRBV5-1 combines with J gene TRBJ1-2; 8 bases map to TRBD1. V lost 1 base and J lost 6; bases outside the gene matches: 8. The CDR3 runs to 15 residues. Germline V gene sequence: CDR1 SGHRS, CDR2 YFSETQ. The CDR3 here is CASSLRSDRGDGYTF. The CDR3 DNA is TGCGCCAGCAGCTTGAGGTCCGACAGGGGTGATGGCTACACCTTC.